This T cell receptor beta chain is drawn from a study of shared clonotypes between healthy human individuals. Study-level information: A donor's plate count was three for CD4 naive and three for CD4 memory; CD8 naive had two and CD8 memory one. General study results and limits: Investigators expected sequencing depth to affect clonotype sharing among donors.

About this clone itself: Its antigen is not known.

Some clones are missing from TCRdb's copy, which holds only in-frame ones; the method was immunoSEQ multiplex PCR. There are 2 million to 2.5 million clones in the sample; 90% to 95% occur only once, and about 0.37% lies in the top ten. Germline-derived CDR1 and CDR2 are SGHTA and FQGNSA. J was trimmed by 5 bases and V by 4 bases; bases with no gene match: 8. CDR3 size: 15 residues. This receptor was taken from a young man in good health. Some clones in this sample may be carry-over from other donors' samples. The sequenced sample was naive CD4+ T cells from PBMCs. The subset denotes: CD45RA+ positively selected. This chain links TRBV7-2 with TRBJ2-5, with 9 bases lining up with TRBD2. CDR3 DNA sequence: TGTGCCAGCAGCTCGTGGGCTAGCGGGGTCGAGACCCAGTACTTC. This encodes CASSSWASGVETQYF. Filled out from reference TRBV7-2 and TRBJ2-5, the complete variable domain reads GAGVSQSPSNKVTEKGKDVELRCDPISGHTALYWYRQSLGQGLEFLIYFQGNSAPDKSGLPSDRFSAERTGGSVSTLTIQRTQQEDSAVYLCASSSWASGVETQYFGPGTRLLVL.